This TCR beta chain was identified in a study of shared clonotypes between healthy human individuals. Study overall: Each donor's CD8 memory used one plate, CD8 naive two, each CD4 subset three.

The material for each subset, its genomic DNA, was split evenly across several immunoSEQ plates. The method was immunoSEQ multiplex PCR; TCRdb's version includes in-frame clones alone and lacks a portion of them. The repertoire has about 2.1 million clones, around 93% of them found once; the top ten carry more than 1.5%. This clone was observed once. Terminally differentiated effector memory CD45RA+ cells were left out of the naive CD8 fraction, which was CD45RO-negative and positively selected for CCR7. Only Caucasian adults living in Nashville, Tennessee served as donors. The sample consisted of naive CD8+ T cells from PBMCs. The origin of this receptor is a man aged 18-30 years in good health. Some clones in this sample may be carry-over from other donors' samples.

Written as DNA, the CDR3 is TGTGCCAGCAGCAATACTAGGTTGAATGAGCAGTTCTTC. This codes for CASSNTRLNEQFF. The chain employs TRBV6-5 and TRBJ2-1, with D perhaps matching TRBD2 (5 bases). The V end was cut by 6 bases, the J end by 7 bases, with 13 bases between. CDR1 is MNHEY, CDR2 SVGAGI, per germline. The CDR3 is 13 amino acids.